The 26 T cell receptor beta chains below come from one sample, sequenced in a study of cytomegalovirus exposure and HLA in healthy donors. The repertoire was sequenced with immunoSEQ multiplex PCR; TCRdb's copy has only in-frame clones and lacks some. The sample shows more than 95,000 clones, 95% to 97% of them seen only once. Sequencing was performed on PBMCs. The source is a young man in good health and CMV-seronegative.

The CDR3 loop reads CASSPTAGDYGYTF. The DNA of the CDR3 is TGTGCCAGCAGTCCGACGGCGGGGGACTATGGCTACACCTTC. The rearrangement joins TRBV6-5 to TRBJ1-2, with TRBD1 as a possible D gene (5 bases). The CDR3 extends over 14 amino acids. With 5 bases removed from V and 3 bases from J, the gap between germline ends came to 13 bases. Germline assignment: CDR1 MNHEY and CDR2 SVGAGI.

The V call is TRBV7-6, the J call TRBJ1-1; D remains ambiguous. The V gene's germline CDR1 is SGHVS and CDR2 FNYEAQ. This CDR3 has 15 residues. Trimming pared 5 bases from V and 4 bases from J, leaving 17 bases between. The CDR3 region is CASSETADSGTEAFF. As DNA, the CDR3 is TGTGCCAGCAGCGAAACCGCCGATTCCGGCACTGAAGCTTTCTTT.

CDR3 amino acids: CASSLAWGQLGYGYTF. In DNA, the CDR3 is TGTGCCAGCAGCTTAGCGTGGGGACAACTTGGCTATGGCTACACCTTC. The chain is built from TRBV7-2 and TRBJ1-2; D may be TRBD1 (6 bases). This CDR3 spans 16 amino acids. Germline CDR1 is SGHTA and CDR2 is FQGNSA. Trimming shortened V by 0 bases and J by 4 bases, and 15 bases separated the two germline ends.

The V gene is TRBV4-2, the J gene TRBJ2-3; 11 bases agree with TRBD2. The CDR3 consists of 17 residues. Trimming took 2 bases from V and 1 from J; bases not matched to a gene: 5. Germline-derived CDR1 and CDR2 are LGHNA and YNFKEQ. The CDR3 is CASSQQLAGDGTDTQYF. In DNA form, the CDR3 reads TGTGCCAGCAGCCAACAACTAGCGGGAGACGGCACAGATACGCAGTATTTT.

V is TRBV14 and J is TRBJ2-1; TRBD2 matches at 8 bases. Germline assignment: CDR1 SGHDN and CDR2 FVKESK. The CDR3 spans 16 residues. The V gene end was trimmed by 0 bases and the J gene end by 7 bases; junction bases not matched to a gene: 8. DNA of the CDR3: TGTGCCAGCAGCCAAGATCTGGGACTAGGTCGGAATGAGCAGTTCTTC. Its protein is CASSQDLGLGRNEQFF.

The CDR3 DNA follows: TGTGCCAGTAGTTCGCGGGATAGTAGCCTGAAAGAGACCCAGTACTTC. Encoded protein: CASSSRDSSLKETQYF. The chain joins TRBV19 to TRBJ2-5; D is perhaps TRBD2 (6 bases). The V and J ends lost 5 bases and 3 bases respectively, with 19 bases between them. Germline V CDR1 and CDR2: LNHDA, SQIVND (reference sequence). The CDR3 has 16 amino acids.

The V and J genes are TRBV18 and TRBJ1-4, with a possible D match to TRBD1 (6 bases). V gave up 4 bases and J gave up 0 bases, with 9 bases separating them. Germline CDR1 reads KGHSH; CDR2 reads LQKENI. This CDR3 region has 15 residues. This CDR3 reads CASSLTGTTNEKLFF. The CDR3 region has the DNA TGTGCCAGCTCACTTACAGGGACAACTAATGAAAAACTGTTTTTT.

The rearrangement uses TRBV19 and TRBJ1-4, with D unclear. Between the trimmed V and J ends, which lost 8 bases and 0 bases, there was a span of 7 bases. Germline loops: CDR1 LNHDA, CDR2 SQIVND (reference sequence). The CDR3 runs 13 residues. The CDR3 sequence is CASREATNEKLFF. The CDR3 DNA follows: TGTGCCAGTCGAGAGGCAACTAATGAAAAACTGTTTTTT.

The CDR3 DNA reads TGTGCCAGCAGCCCCGGACTGAGGGAAGGAAACACCATATATTTT. Its protein is CASSPGLREGNTIYF. The chain has TRBV7-2 and TRBJ1-3; D gene ambiguous. Germline loops: CDR1 SGHTA, CDR2 FQGNSA. CDR3 size: 15 residues. V lost 5 bases, J lost 4 bases, and 15 bases lay in between. Full variable domain (rest looked up from reference TRBV7-2 and TRBJ1-3): GAGVSQSPSNKVTEKGKDVELRCDPISGHTALYWYRQSLGQGLEFLIYFQGNSAPDKSGLPSDRFSAERTGGSVSTLTIQRTQQEDSAVYLCASSPGLREGNTIYFGEGSWLTVV.

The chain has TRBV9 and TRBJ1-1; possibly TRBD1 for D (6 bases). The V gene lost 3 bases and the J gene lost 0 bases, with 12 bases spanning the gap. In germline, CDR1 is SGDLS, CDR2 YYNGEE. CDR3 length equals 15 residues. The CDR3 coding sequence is TGTGCCAGCAGCGGGGACATAACTCTGAACACTGAAGCTTTCTTT. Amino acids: CASSGDITLNTEAFF.

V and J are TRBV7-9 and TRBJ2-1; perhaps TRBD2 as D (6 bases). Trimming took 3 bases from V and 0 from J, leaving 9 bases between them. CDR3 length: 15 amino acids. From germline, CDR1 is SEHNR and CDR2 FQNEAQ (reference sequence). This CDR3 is CASSFGGSSYNEQFF. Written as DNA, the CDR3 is TGTGCCAGCAGCTTTGGGGGGAGCTCCTACAATGAGCAGTTCTTC. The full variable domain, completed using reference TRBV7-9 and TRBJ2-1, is DTGVSQNPRHKITKRGQNVTFRCDPISEHNRLYWYRQTLGQGPEFLTYFQNEAQLEKSRLLSDRFSAERPKGSFSTLEIQRTEQGDSAMYLCASSFGGSSYNEQFFGPGTRLTVL.

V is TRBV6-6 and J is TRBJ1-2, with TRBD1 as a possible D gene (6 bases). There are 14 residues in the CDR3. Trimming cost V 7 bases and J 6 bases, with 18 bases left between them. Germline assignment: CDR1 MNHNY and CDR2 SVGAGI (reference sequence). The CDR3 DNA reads TGTGCCAGCACTCAGCCAGGGGAGAGCGATGGCTACACCTTC. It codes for CASTQPGESDGYTF.

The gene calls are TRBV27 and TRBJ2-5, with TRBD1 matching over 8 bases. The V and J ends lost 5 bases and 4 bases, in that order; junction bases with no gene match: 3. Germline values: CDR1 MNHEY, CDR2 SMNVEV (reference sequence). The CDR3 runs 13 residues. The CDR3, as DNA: TGTGCCAGCAGTACCACAGGGGGAGAGACCCAGTACTTC. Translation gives CASSTTGGETQYF.

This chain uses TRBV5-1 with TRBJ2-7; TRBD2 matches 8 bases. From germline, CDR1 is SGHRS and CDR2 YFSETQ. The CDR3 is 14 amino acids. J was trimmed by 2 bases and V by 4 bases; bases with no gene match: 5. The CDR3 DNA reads TGCGCCAGCAGCCCGGGGGGGGAACCCTACGAGCAGTACTTC. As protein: CASSPGGEPYEQYF. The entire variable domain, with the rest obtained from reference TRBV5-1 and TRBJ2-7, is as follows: KAGVTQTPRYLIKTRGQQVTLSCSPISGHRSVSWYQQTPGQGLQFLFEYFSETQRNKGNFPGRFSGRQFSNSRSEMNVSTLELGDSALYLCASSPGGEPYEQYFGPGTRLTVT.

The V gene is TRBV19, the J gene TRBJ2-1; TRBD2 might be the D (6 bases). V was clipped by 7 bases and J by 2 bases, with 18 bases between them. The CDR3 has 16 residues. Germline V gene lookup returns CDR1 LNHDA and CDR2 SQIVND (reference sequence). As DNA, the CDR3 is TGTGCCAGTACCTCATCGGGACTCCTTACCTACAATGAGCAGTTCTTC. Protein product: CASTSSGLLTYNEQFF.

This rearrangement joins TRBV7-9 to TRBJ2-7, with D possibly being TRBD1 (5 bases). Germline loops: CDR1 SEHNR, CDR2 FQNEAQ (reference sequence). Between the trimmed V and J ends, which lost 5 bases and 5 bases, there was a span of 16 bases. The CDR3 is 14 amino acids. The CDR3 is CASSTHLGHDEQYF. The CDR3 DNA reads TGTGCCAGCAGCACGCACTTGGGGCACGACGAGCAGTACTTC.

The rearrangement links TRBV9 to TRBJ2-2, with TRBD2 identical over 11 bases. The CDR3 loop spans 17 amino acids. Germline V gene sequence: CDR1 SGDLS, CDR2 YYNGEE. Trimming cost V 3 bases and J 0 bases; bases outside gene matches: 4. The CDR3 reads CASSDTTSGANTGELFF. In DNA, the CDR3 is TGTGCCAGCAGCGATACGACTAGCGGGGCGAACACCGGGGAGCTGTTTTTT.

The CDR3 DNA reads TGTGCCAGCAGCCCTCAGGGGGCGGGCGAGCAGTACTTC. Translating it yields CASSPQGAGEQYF. The chain combines TRBV11-3 with TRBJ2-7; 8 bases are shared with TRBD1. Germline values: CDR1 SGHNT, CDR2 YENEEA. The CDR3 spans 13 residues. The ends lost 5 bases at V and 6 bases at J; junction bases unmatched: 6.

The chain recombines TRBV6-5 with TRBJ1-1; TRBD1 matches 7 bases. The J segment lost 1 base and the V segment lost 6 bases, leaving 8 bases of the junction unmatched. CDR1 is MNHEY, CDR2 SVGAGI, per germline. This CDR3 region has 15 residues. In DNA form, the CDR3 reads TGTGCCAGCAGGGGGGACAGATCACCGAACACTGAAGCTTTCTTT. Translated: CASRGDRSPNTEAFF.

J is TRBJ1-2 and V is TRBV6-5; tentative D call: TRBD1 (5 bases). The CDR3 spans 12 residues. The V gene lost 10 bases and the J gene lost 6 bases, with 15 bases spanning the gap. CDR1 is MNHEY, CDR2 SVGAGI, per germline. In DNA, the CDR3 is TGTGCCACCAACCAGGGATTCGATGGCTACACCTTC. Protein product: CATNQGFDGYTF.

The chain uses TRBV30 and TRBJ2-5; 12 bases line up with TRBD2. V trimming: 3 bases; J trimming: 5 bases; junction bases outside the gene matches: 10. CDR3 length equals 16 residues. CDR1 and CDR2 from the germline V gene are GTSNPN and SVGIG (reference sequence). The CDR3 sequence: CAWSAGLAGGLETQYF. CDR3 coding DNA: TGTGCCTGGAGCGCTGGGCTAGCGGGAGGGCTTGAGACCCAGTACTTC.

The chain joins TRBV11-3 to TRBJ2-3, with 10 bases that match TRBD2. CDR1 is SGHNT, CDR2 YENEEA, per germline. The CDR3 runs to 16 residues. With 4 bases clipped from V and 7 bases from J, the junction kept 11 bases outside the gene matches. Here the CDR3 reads CASSSLAGIISHTQYF. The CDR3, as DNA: TGTGCCAGCAGCTCACTAGCGGGGATTATATCTCATACGCAGTATTTT.

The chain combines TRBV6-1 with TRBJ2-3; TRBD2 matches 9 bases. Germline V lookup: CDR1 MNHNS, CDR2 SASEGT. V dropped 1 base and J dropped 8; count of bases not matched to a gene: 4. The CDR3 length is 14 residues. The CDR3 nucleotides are TGTGCCAGCAGTGAAGTAGTTAGCGGGAGTACGCAGTATTTT. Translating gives CASSEVVSGSTQYF.

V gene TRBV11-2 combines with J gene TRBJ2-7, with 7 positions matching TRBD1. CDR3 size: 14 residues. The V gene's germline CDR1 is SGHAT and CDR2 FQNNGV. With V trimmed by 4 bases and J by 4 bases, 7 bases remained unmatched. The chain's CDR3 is CASSSPDRAYEQYF. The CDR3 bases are TGTGCCAGCAGCTCCCCTGACAGGGCGTACGAGCAGTACTTC.

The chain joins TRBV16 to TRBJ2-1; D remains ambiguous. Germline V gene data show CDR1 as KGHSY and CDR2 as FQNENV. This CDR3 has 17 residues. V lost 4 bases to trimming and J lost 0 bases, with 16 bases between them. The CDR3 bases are TGTGCCAGCAGCCGCCTGGCTGAGGCGAGCTCCTACAATGAGCAGTTCTTC. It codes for CASSRLAEASSYNEQFF.

The CDR3 sequence: CASSDLGGAPYEQYF. The CDR3 nucleotides are TGTGCCAGCAGCGACCTAGGGGGGGCGCCCTACGAGCAGTACTTC. The V gene is TRBV7-2, the J gene TRBJ2-7, with D possibly being TRBD2 (7 bases). The CDR3 sequence is 15 residues long. In germline, CDR1 is SGHTA, CDR2 FQGNSA. V gave up 5 bases and J gave up 2 bases, with 16 bases separating them.